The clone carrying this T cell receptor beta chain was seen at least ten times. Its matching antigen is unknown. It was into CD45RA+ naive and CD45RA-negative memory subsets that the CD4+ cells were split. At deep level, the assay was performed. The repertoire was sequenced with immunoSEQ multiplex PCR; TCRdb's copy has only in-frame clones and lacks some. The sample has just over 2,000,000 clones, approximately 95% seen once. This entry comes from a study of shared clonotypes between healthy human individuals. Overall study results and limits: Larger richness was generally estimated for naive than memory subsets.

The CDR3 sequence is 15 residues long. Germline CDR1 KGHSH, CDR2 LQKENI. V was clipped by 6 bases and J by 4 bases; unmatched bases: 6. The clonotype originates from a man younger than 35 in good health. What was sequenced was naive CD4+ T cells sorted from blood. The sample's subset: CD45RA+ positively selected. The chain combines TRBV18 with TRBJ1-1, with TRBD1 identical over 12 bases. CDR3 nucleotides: TGTGCCAGCTCTGCCGTGGGACAGGGGGCCACTGAAGCTTTCTTT. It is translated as CASSAVGQGATEAFF.